The rows below give T cell receptor beta chains drawn from one sample of a study of graft-versus-host responses after intestinal transplantation. TCRdb's table, derived via immunoSEQ multiplex PCR, lists solely in-frame clones and lacks some. This sample yields around 18,000 clones, of which over 80% are seen a single time; under 6.5% belongs to the top ten. The input for sequencing was PBMCs, taken roughly 15 weeks after intestinal transplant. These receptors all stem from a human patient who received an intestinal transplant, so some T cells may come from the graft donor. CDR3s include the opening cysteine and the closing phenylalanine or tryptophan. A D gene is named only where the DNA matches it firmly. Expanded clones get a size class; other rows say once, few or many, or leave the size out.

v_call: TRBV6-4; d_call: -; clone_size: -; cdr3_length: 15; j_call: TRBJ2-3; cdr3_aa: CASSDAAGSTDTQYF; cdr3_nt: TGTGCCAGCAGTGACGCCGCCGGTAGCACAGATACGCAGTATTTT
v_call: TRBV5-1; d_call: -; clone_size: -; cdr3_length: 12; j_call: TRBJ2-1; cdr3_aa: CASSFPTAEQFF; cdr3_nt: TGCGCCAGCAGCTTTCCGACTGCTGAGCAGTTCTTC
v_call: TRBV5-1; d_call: -; clone_size: -; cdr3_length: 14; j_call: TRBJ2-1; cdr3_aa: CASDTGWGYNEQFF; cdr3_nt: TGCGCCAGCGATACAGGGTGGGGGTACAATGAGCAGTTCTTC
v_call: TRBV11-2; d_call: -; clone_size: -; cdr3_length: 19; j_call: TRBJ2-7; cdr3_aa: CASSLVAGMSGRRHYEQYF; cdr3_nt: TGTGCCAGCAGCTTAGTTGCAGGGATGAGCGGGCGACGCCACTACGAGCAGTACTTC
v_call: TRBV7-2; d_call: TRBD1; clone_size: -; cdr3_length: 13; j_call: TRBJ1-2; cdr3_aa: CASSRQGAYGYTF; cdr3_nt: TGTGCCAGCAGTCGACAGGGGGCTTATGGCTACACCTTC
v_call: TRBV5-6; d_call: TRBD2; clone_size: -; cdr3_length: 14; j_call: TRBJ2-1; cdr3_aa: CASSWGLAANEQFF; cdr3_nt: TGTGCCAGCAGCTGGGGACTAGCGGCAAATGAGCAGTTCTTC
v_call: TRBV6-6; d_call: -; clone_size: once; cdr3_length: 12; j_call: TRBJ1-1; cdr3_aa: CASSYSSTEAFF; cdr3_nt: TGTGCCAGCAGTTACTCGAGCACTGAAGCTTTCTTT
v_call: TRBV7-3; d_call: -; clone_size: -; cdr3_length: 15; j_call: TRBJ2-7; cdr3_aa: CASSLMGGQAYEQYF; cdr3_nt: TGTGCCAGCAGCTTAATGGGAGGACAGGCCTACGAGCAGTACTTC
v_call: TRBV19; d_call: -; clone_size: once; cdr3_length: 12; j_call: TRBJ2-7; cdr3_aa: CASSESPYEQYF; cdr3_nt: TGTGCCAGTAGTGAGTCACCTTACGAGCAGTACTTC
v_call: TRBV10-2; d_call: -; clone_size: -; cdr3_length: 11; j_call: TRBJ2-1; cdr3_aa: CASSEYNEQFF; cdr3_nt: TGCGCCAGCAGTGAGTACAATGAGCAGTTCTTC
v_call: TRBV7-9; d_call: -; clone_size: -; cdr3_length: 14; j_call: TRBJ2-7; cdr3_aa: CASSPVWDAYEQYF; cdr3_nt: TGTGCCAGCAGCCCGGTGTGGGACGCCTACGAGCAGTACTTC
v_call: TRBV5-1; d_call: -; clone_size: once; cdr3_length: 14; j_call: TRBJ2-7; cdr3_aa: CASSLGHNYYEQYF; cdr3_nt: TGCGCCAGCAGCTTGGGTCACAACTACTACGAGCAGTACTTC
v_call: TRBV11-2; d_call: TRBD1; clone_size: -; cdr3_length: 13; j_call: TRBJ2-7; cdr3_aa: CASSSWDRDEQYF; cdr3_nt: TGTGCCAGCAGCTCATGGGACAGGGACGAGCAGTACTTC
v_call: TRBV21-1; d_call: -; clone_size: -; cdr3_length: 20; j_call: TRBJ1-5; cdr3_aa: CASSKAISAGWGGSNQPQHF; cdr3_nt: TGTGCCAGCAGCAAAGCGATATCCGCAGGATGGGGTGGGAGCAATCAGCCCCAGCATTTT
v_call: TRBV5-6; d_call: -; clone_size: -; cdr3_length: 14; j_call: TRBJ1-5; cdr3_aa: CASSLGGLNQPQHF; cdr3_nt: TGCGCCAGCAGCTTGGGGGGGCTTAATCAGCCCCAGCATTTT
v_call: TRBV10-3; d_call: -; clone_size: -; cdr3_length: 15; j_call: TRBJ1-5; cdr3_aa: CAISEAGRTNQPQHF; cdr3_nt: TGTGCCATCAGTGAAGCGGGAAGAACGAATCAGCCCCAGCATTTT
v_call: TRBV6-1; d_call: TRBD1; clone_size: -; cdr3_length: 14; j_call: TRBJ1-2; cdr3_aa: CASSENRGSYGYTF; cdr3_nt: TGTGCCAGCAGTGAGAACAGGGGCAGCTATGGCTACACCTTC
v_call: TRBV11-2; d_call: -; clone_size: -; cdr3_length: 16; j_call: TRBJ2-1; cdr3_aa: CASSLDGGRLWDEQFF; cdr3_nt: TGTGCCAGCAGCTTAGATGGCGGACGGCTTTGGGATGAGCAGTTCTTC
v_call: TRBV27; d_call: -; clone_size: once; cdr3_length: 15; j_call: TRBJ1-5; cdr3_aa: CASRNREEVNQPQHF; cdr3_nt: TGTGCCAGCAGGAACAGGGAAGAGGTTAATCAGCCCCAGCATTTT
v_call: TRBV29-1; d_call: TRBD1; clone_size: -; cdr3_length: 14; j_call: TRBJ1-3; cdr3_aa: CSVGQGSSGNTIYF; cdr3_nt: TGCAGCGTTGGACAGGGGAGCTCTGGAAACACCATATATTTT
v_call: TRBV4-1; d_call: TRBD2; clone_size: -; cdr3_length: 15; j_call: TRBJ2-1; cdr3_aa: CASSHGTSGRAAQFF; cdr3_nt: TGCGCCAGCAGCCACGGGACTAGCGGGAGGGCAGCGCAGTTCTTC
v_call: TRBV7-2; d_call: TRBD1; clone_size: -; cdr3_length: 15; j_call: TRBJ1-6; cdr3_aa: CASSTRQGSGSPLHF; cdr3_nt: TGTGCCAGCAGCACCCGACAGGGCTCGGGGTCACCCCTCCACTTT
v_call: TRBV19; d_call: TRBD2; clone_size: -; cdr3_length: 13; j_call: TRBJ2-7; cdr3_aa: CASALAGEGEQYF; cdr3_nt: TGTGCCAGCGCACTAGCGGGAGAGGGGGAGCAGTACTTC
v_call: TRBV2; d_call: -; clone_size: -; cdr3_length: 13; j_call: TRBJ2-2; cdr3_aa: CASNLAQTGELFF; cdr3_nt: TGTGCCAGCAACCTAGCGCAGACCGGGGAGCTGTTTTTT
v_call: TRBV6-5; d_call: TRBD1; clone_size: few; cdr3_length: 14; j_call: TRBJ2-7; cdr3_aa: CASSYGTGGYEQYF; cdr3_nt: TGTGCCAGCAGTTACGGGACAGGGGGCTACGAGCAGTACTTC
v_call: TRBV5-4; d_call: TRBD2; clone_size: -; cdr3_length: 15; j_call: TRBJ2-7; cdr3_aa: CASSLLTSGSYEQYF; cdr3_nt: TGTGCCAGCAGCTTGTTGACTAGCGGGAGCTACGAGCAGTACTTC
v_call: TRBV2; d_call: TRBD2; clone_size: -; cdr3_length: 17; j_call: TRBJ2-1; cdr3_aa: CASSEVPSGLLNNEQFF; cdr3_nt: TGTGCCAGCAGTGAAGTACCTAGCGGGCTTCTAAACAATGAGCAGTTCTTC
v_call: TRBV6-5; d_call: -; clone_size: few; cdr3_length: 13; j_call: TRBJ2-7; cdr3_aa: CASREYSRTEQYF; cdr3_nt: TGTGCCAGCAGAGAGTACTCAAGGACCGAGCAGTACTTC
v_call: TRBV28; d_call: TRBD2; clone_size: -; cdr3_length: 20; j_call: TRBJ2-1; cdr3_aa: CASRQNPSGLAVQWDNEQFF; cdr3_nt: TGTGCCAGCAGGCAGAACCCCTCGGGACTAGCGGTGCAATGGGACAATGAGCAGTTCTTC
v_call: TRBV6-1; d_call: -; clone_size: -; cdr3_length: 14; j_call: TRBJ1-1; cdr3_aa: CASRDPSRSTEAFF; cdr3_nt: TGTGCCAGCCGCGACCCTAGTAGGAGCACTGAAGCTTTCTTT
v_call: TRBV11-3; d_call: TRBD2; clone_size: -; cdr3_length: 18; j_call: TRBJ2-7; cdr3_aa: CASSRGLAGSSSGYEQYF; cdr3_nt: TGTGCCAGCAGCCGGGGACTAGCGGGATCCAGCAGCGGCTACGAGCAGTACTTC
v_call: TRBV7-9; d_call: TRBD2; clone_size: -; cdr3_length: 19; j_call: TRBJ2-7; cdr3_aa: CASSSVPGLAGEVFYEQYF; cdr3_nt: TGTGCCAGCAGCTCAGTCCCGGGACTAGCGGGAGAGGTCTTCTACGAGCAGTACTTC
v_call: TRBV6-6; d_call: -; clone_size: -; cdr3_length: 12; j_call: TRBJ1-2; cdr3_aa: CASSIDNYGYTF; cdr3_nt: TGTGCCAGCAGCATCGACAACTATGGCTACACCTTC
v_call: TRBV25-1; d_call: -; clone_size: -; cdr3_length: 13; j_call: TRBJ1-4; cdr3_aa: CASSVGPGEKLFF; cdr3_nt: TGTGCCAGCAGTGTAGGGCCGGGGGAAAAACTGTTTTTT
v_call: TRBV4-2; d_call: TRBD1; clone_size: -; cdr3_length: 15; j_call: TRBJ2-1; cdr3_aa: CASSQDQGAHNEQFF; cdr3_nt: TGTGCCAGCAGCCAAGACCAGGGGGCGCACAATGAGCAGTTCTTC
v_call: TRBV5-4; d_call: -; clone_size: once; cdr3_length: 17; j_call: TRBJ2-7; cdr3_aa: CASSPPKVGLGQYEQYF; cdr3_nt: TGTGCCAGCAGCCCTCCAAAGGTTGGGTTAGGGCAATACGAGCAGTACTTC